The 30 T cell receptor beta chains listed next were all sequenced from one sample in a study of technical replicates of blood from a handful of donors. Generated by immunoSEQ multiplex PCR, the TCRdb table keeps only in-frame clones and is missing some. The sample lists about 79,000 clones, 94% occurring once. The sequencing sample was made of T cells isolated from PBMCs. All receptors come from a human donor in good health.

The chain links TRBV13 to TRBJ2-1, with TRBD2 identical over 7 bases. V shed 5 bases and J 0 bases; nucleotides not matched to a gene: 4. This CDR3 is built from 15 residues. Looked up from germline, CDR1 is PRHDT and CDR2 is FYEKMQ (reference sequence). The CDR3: CASSPSGSSYNEQFF. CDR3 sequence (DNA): TGTGCCAGCAGCCCTAGCGGAAGCTCCTACAATGAGCAGTTCTTC.

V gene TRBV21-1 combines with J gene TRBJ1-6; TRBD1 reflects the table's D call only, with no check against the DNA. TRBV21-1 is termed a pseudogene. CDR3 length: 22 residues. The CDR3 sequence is CASSKPVSIGDRTSSYNSPLHF. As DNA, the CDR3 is TGTGCCAGCAGCAAGCCGGTTTCCATAGGGGACAGGACGAGCTCCTATAATTCACCCCTCCACTTT.

CDR3: CASSLPHRGGNNEQFF. CDR3 nucleotide sequence: TGTGCCAGCAGCCTCCCTCATAGGGGGGGGAACAATGAGCAGTTCTTC. The chain couples TRBV5-4 to TRBJ2-1, with D tentatively TRBD2 (7 bases). Trimming cost V 4 bases and J 5 bases, with 19 bases left between them. Germline CDR1 reads SGHNT; CDR2 reads YYREEE (reference sequence). The CDR3 runs 16 residues. Combining the CDR3 with reference TRBV5-4 and TRBJ2-1 gives the whole variable domain ETGVTQSPTHLIKTRGQQVTLRCSSQSGHNTVSWYQQALGQGPQFIFQYYREEENGRGNFPPRFSGLQFPNYSSELNVNALELDDSALYLCASSLPHRGGNNEQFFGPGTRLTVL.

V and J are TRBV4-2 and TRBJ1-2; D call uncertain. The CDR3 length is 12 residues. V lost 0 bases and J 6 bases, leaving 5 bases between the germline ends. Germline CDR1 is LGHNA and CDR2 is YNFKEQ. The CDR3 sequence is CASSQERDGYTF. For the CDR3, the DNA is TGTGCCAGCAGCCAAGAGAGGGATGGCTACACCTTC.

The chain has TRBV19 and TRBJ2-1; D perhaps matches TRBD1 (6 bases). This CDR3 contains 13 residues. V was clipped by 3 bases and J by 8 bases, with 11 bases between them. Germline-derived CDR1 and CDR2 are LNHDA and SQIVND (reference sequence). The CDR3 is CASSISGADEQFF. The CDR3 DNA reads TGTGCCAGTAGTATTTCAGGGGCCGATGAGCAGTTCTTC.

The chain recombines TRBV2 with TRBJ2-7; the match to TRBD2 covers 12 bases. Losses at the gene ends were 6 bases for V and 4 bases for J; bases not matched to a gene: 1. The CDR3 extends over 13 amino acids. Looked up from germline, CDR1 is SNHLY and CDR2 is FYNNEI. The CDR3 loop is CASRLAGGYEQYF. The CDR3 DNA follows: TGTGCCAGCAGACTAGCGGGGGGTTACGAGCAGTACTTC.

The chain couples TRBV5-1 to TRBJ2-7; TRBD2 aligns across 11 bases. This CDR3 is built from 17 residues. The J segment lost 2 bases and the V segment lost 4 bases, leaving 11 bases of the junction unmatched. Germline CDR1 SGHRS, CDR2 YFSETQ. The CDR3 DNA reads TGCGCCAGCAGCCCTGGCCTACTAGCGGGGGTCCCCTACGAGCAGTACTTC. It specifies CASSPGLLAGVPYEQYF.

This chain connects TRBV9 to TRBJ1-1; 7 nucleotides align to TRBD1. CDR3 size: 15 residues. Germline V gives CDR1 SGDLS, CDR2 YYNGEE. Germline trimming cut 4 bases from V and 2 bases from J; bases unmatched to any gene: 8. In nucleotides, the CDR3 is TGTGCCAGCAGCCCGGGGGACAGACACAACACTGAAGCTTTCTTT. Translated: CASSPGDRHNTEAFF.

The CDR3 sequence: CASSYWDKNTEAFF. CDR3 sequence (DNA): TGTGCCAGCAGTTACTGGGACAAGAACACTGAAGCTTTCTTT. The J gene is TRBJ1-1, the V gene TRBV6-6; tentative D call: TRBD1 (6 bases). V was clipped by 1 base and J by 1 base, with 7 bases between them. Per germline, CDR1 MNHNY and CDR2 SVGAGI (reference sequence). The CDR3 runs to 14 residues.

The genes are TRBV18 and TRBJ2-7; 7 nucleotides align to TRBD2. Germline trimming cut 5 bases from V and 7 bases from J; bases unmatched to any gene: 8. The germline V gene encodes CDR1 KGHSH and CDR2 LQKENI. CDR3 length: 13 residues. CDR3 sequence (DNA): TGTGCCAGCTCAAAGAGCGGGACGAAAGAGCAGTACTTC. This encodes CASSKSGTKEQYF. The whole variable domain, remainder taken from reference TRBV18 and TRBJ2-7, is NAGVMQNPRHLVRRRGQEARLRCSPMKGHSHVYWYRQLPEEGLKFMVYLQKENIIDESGMPKERFSAEFPKEGPSILRIQQVVRGDSAAYFCASSKSGTKEQYFGPGTRLTVT.

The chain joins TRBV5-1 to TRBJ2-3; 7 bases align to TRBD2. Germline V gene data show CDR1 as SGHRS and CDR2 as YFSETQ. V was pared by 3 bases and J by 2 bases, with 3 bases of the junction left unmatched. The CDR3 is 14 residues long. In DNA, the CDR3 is TGCGCCAGCAGCTCCGGGACTAACACAGATACGCAGTATTTT. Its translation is CASSSGTNTDTQYF.

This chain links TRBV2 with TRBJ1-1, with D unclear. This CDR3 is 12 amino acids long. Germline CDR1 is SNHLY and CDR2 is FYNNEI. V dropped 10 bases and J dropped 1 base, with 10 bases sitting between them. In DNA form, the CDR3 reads TGTGCCATACAGCTAAGGAACACTGAAGCTTTCTTT. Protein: CAIQLRNTEAFF.

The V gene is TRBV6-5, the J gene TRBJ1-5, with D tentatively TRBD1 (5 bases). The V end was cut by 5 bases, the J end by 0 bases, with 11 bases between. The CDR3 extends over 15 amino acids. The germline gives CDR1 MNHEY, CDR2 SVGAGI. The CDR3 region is CASSNTGGSNQPQHF. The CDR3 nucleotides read TGTGCCAGCAGTAACACGGGGGGTAGCAATCAGCCCCAGCATTTT.

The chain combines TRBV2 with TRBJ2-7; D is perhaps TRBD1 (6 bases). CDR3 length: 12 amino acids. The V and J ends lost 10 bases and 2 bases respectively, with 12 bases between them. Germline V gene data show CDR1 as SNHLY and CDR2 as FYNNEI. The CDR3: CATQQGPYEQYF. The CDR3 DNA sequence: TGTGCCACGCAACAGGGTCCCTACGAGCAGTACTTC.

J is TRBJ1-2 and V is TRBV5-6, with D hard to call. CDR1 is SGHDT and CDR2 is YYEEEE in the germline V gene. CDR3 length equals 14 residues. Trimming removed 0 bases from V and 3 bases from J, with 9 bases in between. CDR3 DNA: TGTGCCAGCAGCTTGGTGGAGCTATACTATGGCTACACCTTC. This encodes CASSLVELYYGYTF. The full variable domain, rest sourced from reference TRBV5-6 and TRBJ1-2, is DAGVTQSPTHLIKTRGQQVTLRCSPKSGHDTVSWYQQALGQGPQFIFQYYEEEERQRGNFPDRFSGHQFPNYSSELNVNALLLGDSALYLCASSLVELYYGYTFGSGTRLTVV.

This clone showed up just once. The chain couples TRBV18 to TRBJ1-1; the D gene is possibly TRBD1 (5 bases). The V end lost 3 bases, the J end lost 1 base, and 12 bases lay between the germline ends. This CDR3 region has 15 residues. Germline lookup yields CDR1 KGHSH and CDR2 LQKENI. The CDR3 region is CASSPALGENTEAFF. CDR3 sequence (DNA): TGTGCCAGCTCACCCGCGCTAGGGGAGAACACTGAAGCTTTCTTT.

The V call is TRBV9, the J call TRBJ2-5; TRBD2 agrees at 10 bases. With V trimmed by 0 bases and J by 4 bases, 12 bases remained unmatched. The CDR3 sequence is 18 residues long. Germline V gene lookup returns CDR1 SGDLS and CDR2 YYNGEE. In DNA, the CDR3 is TGTGCCAGCAGCGTAGCCGTAGCGGGAGGATCCTCCATAGAGACCCAGTACTTC. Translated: CASSVAVAGGSSIETQYF.

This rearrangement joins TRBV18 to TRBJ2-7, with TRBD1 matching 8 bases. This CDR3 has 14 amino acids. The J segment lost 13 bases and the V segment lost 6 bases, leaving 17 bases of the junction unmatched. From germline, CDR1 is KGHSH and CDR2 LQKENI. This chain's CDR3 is CASSGQGAFYELYF. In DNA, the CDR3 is TGTGCCAGCTCCGGACAGGGTGCCTTCTACGAGCTCTACTTC.

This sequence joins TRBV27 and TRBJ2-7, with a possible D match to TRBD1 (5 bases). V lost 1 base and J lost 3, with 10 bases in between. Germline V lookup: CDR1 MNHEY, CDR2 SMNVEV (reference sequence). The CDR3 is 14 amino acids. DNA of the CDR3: TGTGCCAGCAGTTTATGGCAGGGCCGCTACGAGCAGTACTTC. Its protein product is CASSLWQGRYEQYF.

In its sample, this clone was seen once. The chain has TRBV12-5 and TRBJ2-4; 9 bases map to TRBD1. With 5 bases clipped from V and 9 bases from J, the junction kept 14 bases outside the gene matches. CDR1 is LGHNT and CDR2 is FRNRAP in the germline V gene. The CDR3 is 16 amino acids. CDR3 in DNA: TGTGCTAGTGGTAACCGACCGGGGGGACAGGGATTCATTCAGTACTTC. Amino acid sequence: CASGNRPGGQGFIQYF.

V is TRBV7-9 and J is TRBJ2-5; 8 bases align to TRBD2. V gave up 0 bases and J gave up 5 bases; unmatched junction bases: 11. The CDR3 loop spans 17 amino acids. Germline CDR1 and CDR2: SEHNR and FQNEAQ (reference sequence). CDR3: CASSLAGGLGGGETQYF. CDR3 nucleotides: TGTGCCAGCAGCTTAGCGGGAGGGCTCGGCGGGGGGGAGACCCAGTACTTC.

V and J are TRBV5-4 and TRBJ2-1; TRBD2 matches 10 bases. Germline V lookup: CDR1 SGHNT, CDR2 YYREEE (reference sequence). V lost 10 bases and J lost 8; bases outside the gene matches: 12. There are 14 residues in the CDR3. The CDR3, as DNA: TGTGCCGGAACCCTAGCGGGAGAATTGGATGAGCAGTTCTTC. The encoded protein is CAGTLAGELDEQFF.

In nucleotides, the CDR3 is TGTGCCAGCAGCCAATTATTGAACACTGAAGCTTTCTTT. Translating it yields CASSQLLNTEAFF. The chain carries TRBV14 and TRBJ1-1, with no clear D. V gave up 2 bases and J gave up 0 bases, with 4 bases separating them. The CDR3 is 13 amino acids. CDR1 SGHDN and CDR2 FVKESK come from the germline V gene. Variable domain in full (rest from reference TRBV14 and TRBJ1-1): EAGVTQFPSHSVIEKGQTVTLRCDPISGHDNLYWYRRVMGKEIKFLLHFVKESKQDESGMPNNRFLAERTGGTYSTLKVQPAELEDSGVYFCASSQLLNTEAFFGQGTRLTVV.

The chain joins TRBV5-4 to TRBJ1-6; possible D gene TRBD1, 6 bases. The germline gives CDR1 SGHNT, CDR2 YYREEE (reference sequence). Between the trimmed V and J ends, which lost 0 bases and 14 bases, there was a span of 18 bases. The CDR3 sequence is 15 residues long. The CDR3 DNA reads TGTGCCAGCAGCTTGGAAGGGGGAGTATTAATGGCCCTCCACTTT. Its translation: CASSLEGGVLMALHF.

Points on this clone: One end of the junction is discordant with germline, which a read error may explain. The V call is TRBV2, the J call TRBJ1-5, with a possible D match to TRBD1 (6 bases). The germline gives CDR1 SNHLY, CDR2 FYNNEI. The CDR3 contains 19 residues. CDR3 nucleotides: TGTGCCAGCGGTGATTTTGTGGGCAGGGGATCGGAAAGCAATCAGCCCCAGCATTTT. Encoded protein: CASGDFVGRGSESNQPQHF.

The CDR3 DNA reads as TGTGCCTGGAGTGTAACCCTACTTAATGAAAAACTGTTTTTT. Its translation is CAWSVTLLNEKLFF. This chain links TRBV30 with TRBJ1-4; D is undetermined. Trimming removed 0 bases from V and 4 bases from J, with 9 bases in between. From germline, CDR1 is GTSNPN and CDR2 SVGIG (reference sequence). The CDR3 has 14 residues.

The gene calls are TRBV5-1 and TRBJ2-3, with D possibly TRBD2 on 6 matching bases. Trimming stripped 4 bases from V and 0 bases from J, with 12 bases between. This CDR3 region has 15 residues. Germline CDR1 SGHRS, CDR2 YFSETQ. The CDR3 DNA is TGCGCCAGCAGCCGGTGGGGGGAGAGCACAGATACGCAGTATTTT. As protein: CASSRWGESTDTQYF.

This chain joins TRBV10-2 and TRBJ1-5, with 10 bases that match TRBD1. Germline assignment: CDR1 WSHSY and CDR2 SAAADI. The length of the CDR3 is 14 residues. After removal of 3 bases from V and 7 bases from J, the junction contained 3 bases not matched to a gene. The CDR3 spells CASSEGTGVQPQHF. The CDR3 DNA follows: TGCGCCAGCAGTGAAGGGACAGGGGTGCAGCCCCAGCATTTT.

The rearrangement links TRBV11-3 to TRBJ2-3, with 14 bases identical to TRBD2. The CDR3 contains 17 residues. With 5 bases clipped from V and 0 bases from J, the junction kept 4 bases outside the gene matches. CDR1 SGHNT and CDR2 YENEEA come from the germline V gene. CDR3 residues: CASSLGTSGSSTDTQYF. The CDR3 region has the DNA TGTGCCAGCAGCCTGGGGACTAGCGGGAGTAGCACAGATACGCAGTATTTT.

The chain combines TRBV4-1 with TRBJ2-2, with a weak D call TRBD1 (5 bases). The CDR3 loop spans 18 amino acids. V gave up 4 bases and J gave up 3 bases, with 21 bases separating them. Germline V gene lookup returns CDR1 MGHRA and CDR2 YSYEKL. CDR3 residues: CASSPREFRRADTGELFF. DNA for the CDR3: TGCGCCAGCAGCCCAAGAGAGTTCCGCAGGGCGGACACCGGGGAGCTGTTTTTT.